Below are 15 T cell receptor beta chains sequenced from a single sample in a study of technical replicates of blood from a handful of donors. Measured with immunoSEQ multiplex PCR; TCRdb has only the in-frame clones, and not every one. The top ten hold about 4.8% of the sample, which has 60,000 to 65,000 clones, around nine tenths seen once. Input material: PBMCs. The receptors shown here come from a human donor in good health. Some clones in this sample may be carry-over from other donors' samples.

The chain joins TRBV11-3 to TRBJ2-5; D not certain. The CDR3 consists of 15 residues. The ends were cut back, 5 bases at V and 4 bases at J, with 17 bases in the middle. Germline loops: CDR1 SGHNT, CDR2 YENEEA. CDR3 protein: CASSARSGLGETQYF. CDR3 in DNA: TGTGCCAGCAGCGCACGGTCAGGCTTGGGAGAGACCCAGTACTTC.

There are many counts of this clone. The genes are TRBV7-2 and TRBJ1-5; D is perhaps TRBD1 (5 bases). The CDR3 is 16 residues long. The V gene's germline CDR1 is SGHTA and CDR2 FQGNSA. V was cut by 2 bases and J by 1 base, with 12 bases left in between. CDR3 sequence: CASSLFPSGSNQPQHF. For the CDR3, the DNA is TGTGCCAGCAGCTTATTCCCTTCAGGGAGCAATCAGCCCCAGCATTTT.

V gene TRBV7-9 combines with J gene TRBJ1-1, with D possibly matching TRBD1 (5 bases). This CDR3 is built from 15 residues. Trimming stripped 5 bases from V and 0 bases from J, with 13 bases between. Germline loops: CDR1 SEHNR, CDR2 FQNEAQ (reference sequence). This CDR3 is CASSDIGGLNTEAFF. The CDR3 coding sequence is TGTGCCAGCAGCGATATCGGGGGTCTGAACACTGAAGCTTTCTTT.

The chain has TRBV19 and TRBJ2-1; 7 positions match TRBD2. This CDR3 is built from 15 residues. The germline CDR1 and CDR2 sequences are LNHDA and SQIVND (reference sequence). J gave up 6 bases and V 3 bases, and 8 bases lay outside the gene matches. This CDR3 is CASSIQAGIGNEQFF. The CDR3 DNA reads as TGTGCCAGTAGTATTCAAGCGGGGATCGGCAATGAGCAGTTCTTC.

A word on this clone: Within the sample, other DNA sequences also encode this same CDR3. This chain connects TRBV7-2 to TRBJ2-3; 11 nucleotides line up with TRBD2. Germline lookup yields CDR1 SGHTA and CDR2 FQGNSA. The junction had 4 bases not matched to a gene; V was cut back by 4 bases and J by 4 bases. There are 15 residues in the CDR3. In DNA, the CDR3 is TGTGCCAGCAGCTCACTAGCGGGAGCTCCAGATACGCAGTATTTT. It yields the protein CASSSLAGAPDTQYF.

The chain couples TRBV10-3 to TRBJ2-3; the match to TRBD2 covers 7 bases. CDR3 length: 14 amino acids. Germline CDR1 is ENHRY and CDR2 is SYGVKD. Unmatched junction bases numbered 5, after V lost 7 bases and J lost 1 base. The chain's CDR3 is CAINRGVGTDTQYF. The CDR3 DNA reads TGTGCCATCAATCGGGGGGTGGGCACAGATACGCAGTATTTT.

The CDR3 DNA follows: TGTGCCAGCAGCTTATGGCCCAGGGGCGCAGATACGCAGTATTTT. Encoded protein: CASSLWPRGADTQYF. The chain recombines TRBV7-2 with TRBJ2-3, with D possibly matching TRBD1 (6 bases). This CDR3 is 15 amino acids long. V shed 2 bases and J shed 4 bases, with 13 bases lying between them. CDR1 and CDR2 from the germline V gene are SGHTA and FQGNSA.

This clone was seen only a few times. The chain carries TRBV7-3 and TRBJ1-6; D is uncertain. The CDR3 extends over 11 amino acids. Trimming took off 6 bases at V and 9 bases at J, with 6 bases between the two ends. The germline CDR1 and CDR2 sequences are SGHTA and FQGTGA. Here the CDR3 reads CASSPFSPLHF. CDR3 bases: TGTGCCAGCAGTCCCTTTTCACCCCTCCACTTT.

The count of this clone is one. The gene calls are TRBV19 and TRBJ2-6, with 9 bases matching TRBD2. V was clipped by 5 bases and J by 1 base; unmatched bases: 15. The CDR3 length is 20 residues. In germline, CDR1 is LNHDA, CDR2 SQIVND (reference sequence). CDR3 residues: CASSEDGRAGGTSGANVLTF. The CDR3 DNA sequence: TGTGCCAGTAGTGAGGACGGTCGGGCGGGGGGGACATCTGGGGCCAACGTCCTGACTTTC.

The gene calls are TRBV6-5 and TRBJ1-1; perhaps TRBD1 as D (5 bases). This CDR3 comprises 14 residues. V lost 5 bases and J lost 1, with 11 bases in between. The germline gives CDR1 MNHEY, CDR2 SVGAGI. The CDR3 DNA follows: TGTGCCAGCAGTCCGCCTGACAGGAACACTGAAGCTTTCTTT. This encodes CASSPPDRNTEAFF.

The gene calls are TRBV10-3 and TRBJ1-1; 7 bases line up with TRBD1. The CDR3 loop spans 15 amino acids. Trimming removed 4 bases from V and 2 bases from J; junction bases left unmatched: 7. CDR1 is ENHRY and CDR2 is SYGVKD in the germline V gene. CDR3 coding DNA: TGTGCCATCAGTGGCCCACAGGGGCTAAACACTGAAGCTTTCTTT. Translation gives CAISGPQGLNTEAFF.

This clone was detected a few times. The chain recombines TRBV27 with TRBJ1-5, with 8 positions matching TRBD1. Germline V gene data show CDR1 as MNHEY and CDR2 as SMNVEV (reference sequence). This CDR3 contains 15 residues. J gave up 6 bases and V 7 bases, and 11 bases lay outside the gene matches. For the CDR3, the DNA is TGTGCCAGCACCCCCCGGGCAGGGGGCAGTCAGCCCCAGCATTTT. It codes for CASTPRAGGSQPQHF.

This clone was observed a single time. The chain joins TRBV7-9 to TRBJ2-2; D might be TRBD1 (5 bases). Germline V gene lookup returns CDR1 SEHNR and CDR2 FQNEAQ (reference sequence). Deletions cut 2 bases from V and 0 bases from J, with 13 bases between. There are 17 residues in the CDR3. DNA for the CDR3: TGTGCCAGCAGCTTACGCCCGGACAACGCGAACACCGGGGAGCTGTTTTTT. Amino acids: CASSLRPDNANTGELFF.

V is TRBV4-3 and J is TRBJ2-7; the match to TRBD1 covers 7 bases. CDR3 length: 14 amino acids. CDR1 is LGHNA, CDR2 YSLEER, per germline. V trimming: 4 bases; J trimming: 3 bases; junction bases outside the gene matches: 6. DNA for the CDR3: TGCGCCAGCAGCCCGGGACAGCAAGTCTACGAGCAGTACTTC. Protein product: CASSPGQQVYEQYF.

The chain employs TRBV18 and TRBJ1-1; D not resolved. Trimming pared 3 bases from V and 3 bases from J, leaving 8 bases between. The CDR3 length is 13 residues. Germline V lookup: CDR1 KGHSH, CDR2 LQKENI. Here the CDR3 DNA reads TGTGCCAGCTCACCCAGGTTGGACACTGAAGCTTTCTTT. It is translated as CASSPRLDTEAFF.